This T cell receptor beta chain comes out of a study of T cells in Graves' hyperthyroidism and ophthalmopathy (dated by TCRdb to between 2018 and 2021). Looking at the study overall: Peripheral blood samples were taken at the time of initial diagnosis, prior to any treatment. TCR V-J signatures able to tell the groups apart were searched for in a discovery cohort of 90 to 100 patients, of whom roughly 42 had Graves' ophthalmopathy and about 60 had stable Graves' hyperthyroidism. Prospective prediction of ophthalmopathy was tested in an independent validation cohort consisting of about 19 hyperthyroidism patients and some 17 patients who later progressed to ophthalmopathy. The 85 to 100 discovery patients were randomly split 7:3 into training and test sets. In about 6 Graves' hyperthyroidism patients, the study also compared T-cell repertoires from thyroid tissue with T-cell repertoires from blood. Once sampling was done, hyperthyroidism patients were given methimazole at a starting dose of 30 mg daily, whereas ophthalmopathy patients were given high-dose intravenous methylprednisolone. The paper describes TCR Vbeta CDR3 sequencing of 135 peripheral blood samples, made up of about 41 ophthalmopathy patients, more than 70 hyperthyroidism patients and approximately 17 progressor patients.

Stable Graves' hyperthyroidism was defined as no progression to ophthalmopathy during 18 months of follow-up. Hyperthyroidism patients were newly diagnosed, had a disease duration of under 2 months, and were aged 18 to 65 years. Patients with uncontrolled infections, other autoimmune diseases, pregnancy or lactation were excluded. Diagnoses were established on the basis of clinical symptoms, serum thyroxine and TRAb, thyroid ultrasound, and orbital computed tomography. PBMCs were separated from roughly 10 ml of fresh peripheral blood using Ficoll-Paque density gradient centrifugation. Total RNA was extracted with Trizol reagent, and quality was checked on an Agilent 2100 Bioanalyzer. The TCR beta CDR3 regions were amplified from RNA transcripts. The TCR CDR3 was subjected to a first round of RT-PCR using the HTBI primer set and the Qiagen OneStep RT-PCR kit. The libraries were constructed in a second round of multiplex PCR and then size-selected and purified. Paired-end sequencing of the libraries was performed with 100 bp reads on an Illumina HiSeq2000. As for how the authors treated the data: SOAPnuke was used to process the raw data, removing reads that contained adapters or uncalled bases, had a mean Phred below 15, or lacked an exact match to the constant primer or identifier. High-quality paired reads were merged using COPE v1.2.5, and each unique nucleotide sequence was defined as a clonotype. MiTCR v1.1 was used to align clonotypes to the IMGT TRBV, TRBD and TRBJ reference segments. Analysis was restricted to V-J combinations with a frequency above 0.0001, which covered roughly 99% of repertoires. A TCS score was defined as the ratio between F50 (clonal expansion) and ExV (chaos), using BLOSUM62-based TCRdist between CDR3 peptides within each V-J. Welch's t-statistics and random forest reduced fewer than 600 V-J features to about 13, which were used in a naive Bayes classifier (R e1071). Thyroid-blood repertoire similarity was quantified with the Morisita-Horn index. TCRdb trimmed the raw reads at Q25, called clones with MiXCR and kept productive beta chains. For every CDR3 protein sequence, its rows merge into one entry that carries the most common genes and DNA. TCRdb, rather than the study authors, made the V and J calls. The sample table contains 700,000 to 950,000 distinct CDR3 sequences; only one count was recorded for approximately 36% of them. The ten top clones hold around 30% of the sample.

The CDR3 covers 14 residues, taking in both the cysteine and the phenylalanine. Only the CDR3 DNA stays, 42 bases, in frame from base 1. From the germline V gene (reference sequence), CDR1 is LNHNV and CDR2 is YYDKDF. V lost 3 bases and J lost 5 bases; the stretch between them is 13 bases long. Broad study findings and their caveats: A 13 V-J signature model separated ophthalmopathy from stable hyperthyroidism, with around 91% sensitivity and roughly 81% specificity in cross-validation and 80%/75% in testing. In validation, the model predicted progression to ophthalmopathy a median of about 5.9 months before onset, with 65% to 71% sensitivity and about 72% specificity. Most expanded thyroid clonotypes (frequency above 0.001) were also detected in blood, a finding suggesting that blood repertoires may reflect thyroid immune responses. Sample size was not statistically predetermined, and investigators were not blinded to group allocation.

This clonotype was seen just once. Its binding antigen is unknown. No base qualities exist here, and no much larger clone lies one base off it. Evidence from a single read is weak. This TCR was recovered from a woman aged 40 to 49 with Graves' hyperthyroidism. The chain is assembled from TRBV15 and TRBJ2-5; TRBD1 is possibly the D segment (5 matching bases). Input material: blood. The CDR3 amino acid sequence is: CATSSQGVSETQYF. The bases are TGTGCCACCAGCAGTCAAGGGGTTTCGGAGACCCAGTACTTC.